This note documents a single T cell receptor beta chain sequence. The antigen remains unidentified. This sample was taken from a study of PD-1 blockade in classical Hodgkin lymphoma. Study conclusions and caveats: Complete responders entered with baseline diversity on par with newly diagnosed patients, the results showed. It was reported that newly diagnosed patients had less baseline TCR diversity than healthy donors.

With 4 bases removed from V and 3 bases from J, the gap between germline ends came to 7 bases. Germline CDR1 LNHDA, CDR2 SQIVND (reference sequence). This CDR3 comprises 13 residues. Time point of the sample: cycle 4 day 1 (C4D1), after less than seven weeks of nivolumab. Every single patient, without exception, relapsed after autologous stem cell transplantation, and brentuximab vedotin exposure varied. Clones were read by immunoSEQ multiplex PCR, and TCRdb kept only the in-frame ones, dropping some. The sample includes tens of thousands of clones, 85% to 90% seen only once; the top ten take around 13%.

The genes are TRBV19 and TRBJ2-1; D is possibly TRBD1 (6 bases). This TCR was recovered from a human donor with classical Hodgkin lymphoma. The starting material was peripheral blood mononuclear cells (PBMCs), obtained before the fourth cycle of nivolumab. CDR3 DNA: TGTGCCAGTAGTACGACAGGCTACAATGAGCAGTTCTTC. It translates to CASSTTGYNEQFF.